This T cell receptor beta chain is drawn from a study of shared clonotypes between healthy human individuals. Study observations and caveats: Rarefaction indicated that sorted-subset sequencing remained incomplete although depth was large. It was the non-shared clonotypes that had lower generation probabilities than clonotypes shared by all four donors. Estimated richness values were generally larger in naive subsets than in memory subsets.

Clones were sequenced by immunoSEQ multiplex PCR, and TCRdb holds only the in-frame ones, with some missing. The top ten hold under 0.6% of the sample, which has 800,000 to 1,200,000 clones, 78% seen once. Splitting of CD4+ cells produced CD45RA+ naive and CD45RA-negative memory subsets. Turning to this clone: The target antigen is unknown.

The CDR3 is made up of 12 amino acids. CDR1 and CDR2 from the germline V gene are SGHNT and YYREEE (reference sequence). V was trimmed by 6 bases and J by 1 base, leaving 7 bases between them. The specimen sequenced was memory CD4+ T cells from PBMCs. As for subset: CD45RA-negative fraction. The source of this sequence is a young man in good health. Some clones in this sample may be carry-over from other donors' samples. This chain connects TRBV5-4 to TRBJ1-1, with D possibly TRBD1 on 6 matching bases. In DNA, the CDR3 is TGTGCCAGCACCAGGGGGAACACTGAAGCTTTCTTT. Amino acid sequence: CASTRGNTEAFF. The complete variable domain, with remaining parts taken from reference TRBV5-4 and TRBJ1-1, reads ETGVTQSPTHLIKTRGQQVTLRCSSQSGHNTVSWYQQALGQGPQFIFQYYREEENGRGNFPPRFSGLQFPNYSSELNVNALELDDSALYLCASTRGNTEAFFGQGTRLTVV.